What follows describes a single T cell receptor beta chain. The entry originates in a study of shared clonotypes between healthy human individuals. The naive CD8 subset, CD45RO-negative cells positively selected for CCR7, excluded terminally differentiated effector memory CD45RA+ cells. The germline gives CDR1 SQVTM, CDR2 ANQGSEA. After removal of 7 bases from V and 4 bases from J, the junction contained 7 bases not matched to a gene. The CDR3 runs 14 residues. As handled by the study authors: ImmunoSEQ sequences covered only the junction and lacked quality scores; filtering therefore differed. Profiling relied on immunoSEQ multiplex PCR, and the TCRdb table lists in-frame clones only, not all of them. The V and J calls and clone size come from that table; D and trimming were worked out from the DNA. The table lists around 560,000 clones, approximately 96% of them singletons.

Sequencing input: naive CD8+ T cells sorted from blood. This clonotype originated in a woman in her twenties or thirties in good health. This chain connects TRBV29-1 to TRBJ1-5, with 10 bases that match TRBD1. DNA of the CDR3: TGCAGCGACGGGGGACAGGGGAAGAATCAGCCCCAGCATTTT. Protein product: CSDGGQGKNQPQHF.